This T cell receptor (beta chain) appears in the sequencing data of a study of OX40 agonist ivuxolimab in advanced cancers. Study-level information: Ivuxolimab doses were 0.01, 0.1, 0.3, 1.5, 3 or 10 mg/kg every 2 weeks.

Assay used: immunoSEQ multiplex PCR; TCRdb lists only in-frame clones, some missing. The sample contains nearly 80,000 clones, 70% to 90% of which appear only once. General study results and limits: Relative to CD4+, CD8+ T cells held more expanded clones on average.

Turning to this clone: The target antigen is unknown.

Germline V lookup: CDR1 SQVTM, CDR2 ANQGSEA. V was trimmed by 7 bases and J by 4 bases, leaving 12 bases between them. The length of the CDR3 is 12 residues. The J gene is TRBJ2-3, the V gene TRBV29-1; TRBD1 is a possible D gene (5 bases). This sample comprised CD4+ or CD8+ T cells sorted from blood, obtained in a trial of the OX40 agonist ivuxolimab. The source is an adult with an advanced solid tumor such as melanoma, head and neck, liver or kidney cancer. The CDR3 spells CSAVTGADTQYF. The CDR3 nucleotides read TGCAGCGCTGTCACAGGAGCAGATACGCAGTATTTT.